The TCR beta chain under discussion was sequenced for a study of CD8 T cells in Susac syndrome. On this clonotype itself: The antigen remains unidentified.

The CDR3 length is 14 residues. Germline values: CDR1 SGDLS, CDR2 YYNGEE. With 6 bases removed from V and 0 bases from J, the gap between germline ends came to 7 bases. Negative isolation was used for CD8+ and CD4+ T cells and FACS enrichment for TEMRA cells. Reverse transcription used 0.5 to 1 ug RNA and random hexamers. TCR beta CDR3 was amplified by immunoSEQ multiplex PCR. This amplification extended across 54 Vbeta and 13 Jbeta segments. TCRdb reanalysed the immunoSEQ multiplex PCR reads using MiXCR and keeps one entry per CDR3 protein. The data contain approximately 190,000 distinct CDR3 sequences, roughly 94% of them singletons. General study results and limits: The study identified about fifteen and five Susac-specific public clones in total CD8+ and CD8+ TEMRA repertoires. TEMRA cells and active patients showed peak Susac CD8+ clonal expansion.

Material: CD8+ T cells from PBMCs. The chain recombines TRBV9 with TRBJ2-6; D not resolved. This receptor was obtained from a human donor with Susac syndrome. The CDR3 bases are TGTGCCAGCAAAAGTGGCTCTGGGGCCAACGTCCTGACTTTC. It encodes CASKSGSGANVLTF.